This T cell receptor beta chain was captured by sequencing in a study of blood T cell repertoires in COVID-19. Study-level information: Acute and convalescent COVID-19 specimens originated in the United States, Italy and Spain. PBMCs, B-cell-depleted T cells, or T cells provided the cDNA or gDNA that made up the material.

This clone occurred a few times. Original analysis: Amplified reference gene primers provided the basis for estimating nucleated cell counts. TCRdb's copy holds only in-frame clones and misses some; the assay was immunoSEQ multiplex PCR. The V and J calls and the clone size are those of that table, but D and trimming were determined from the DNA. The sample carries tens of thousands of clones, just under 95% recorded once. Germline values: CDR1 GTSNPN, CDR2 SVGIG (reference sequence). The CDR3 totals 11 residues. Trimming stripped 8 bases from V and 4 bases from J, with 9 bases between. The sequenced sample was peripheral blood. The TCR was taken from a human donor in a cohort sampled during active COVID-19. The V call is TRBV30, the J call TRBJ1-5; the D is unclear. This CDR3 reads CAGGRNQPQHF. Written as DNA, the CDR3 is TGTGCCGGCGGCCGTAATCAGCCCCAGCATTTT.